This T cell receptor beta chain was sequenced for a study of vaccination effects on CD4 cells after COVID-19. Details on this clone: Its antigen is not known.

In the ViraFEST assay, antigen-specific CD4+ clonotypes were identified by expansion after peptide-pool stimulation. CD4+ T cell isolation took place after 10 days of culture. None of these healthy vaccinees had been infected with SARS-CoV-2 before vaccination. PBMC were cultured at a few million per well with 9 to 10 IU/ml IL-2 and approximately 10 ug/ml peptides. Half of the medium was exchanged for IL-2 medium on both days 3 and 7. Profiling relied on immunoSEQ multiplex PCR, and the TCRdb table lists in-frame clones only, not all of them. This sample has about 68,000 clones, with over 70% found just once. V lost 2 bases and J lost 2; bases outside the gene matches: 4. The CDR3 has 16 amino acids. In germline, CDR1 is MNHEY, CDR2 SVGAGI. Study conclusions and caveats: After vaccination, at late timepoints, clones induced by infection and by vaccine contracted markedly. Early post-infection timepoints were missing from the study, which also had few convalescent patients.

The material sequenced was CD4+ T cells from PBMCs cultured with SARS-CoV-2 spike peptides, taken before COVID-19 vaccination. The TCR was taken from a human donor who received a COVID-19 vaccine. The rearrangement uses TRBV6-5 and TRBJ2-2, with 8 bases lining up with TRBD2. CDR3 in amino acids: CASSYRTSPNTGELFF. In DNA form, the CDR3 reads TGTGCCAGCAGTTACCGGACTAGCCCTAACACCGGGGAGCTGTTTTTT.